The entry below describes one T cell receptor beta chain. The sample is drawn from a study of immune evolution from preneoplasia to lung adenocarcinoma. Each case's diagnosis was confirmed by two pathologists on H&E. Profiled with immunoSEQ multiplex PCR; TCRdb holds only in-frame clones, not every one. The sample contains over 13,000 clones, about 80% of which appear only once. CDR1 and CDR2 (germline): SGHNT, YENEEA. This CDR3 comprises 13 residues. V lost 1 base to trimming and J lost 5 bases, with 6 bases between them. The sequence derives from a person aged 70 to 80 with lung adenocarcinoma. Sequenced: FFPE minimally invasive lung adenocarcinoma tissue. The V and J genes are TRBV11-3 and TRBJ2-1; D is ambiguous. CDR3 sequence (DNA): TGTGCCAGCAGCTTAGCCGAGGACAATGAGCAGTTCTTC. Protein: CASSLAEDNEQFF.